These T cell receptor beta chains were read from a single sample in a study of beta chain features in type 1 diabetes. Profiled with immunoSEQ multiplex PCR; TCRdb holds only in-frame clones, not every one. The sample has roughly 150,000 clones, 7% to 9.5% seen once; the top ten hold under 0.75%. The material sequenced was central memory CD4+ T cells from blood. These TCRs come from a woman aged 25 to 45 with type 1 diabetes. Each CDR3 is given without its conserved first and last residue. Fields, in order: V gene, J gene, CDR3 protein.

v_call: TRBV25-1; j_call: TRBJ2-3; cdr3_aa: ASSEYIAGAGDTQY
v_call: TRBV14; j_call: TRBJ1-3; cdr3_aa: ASSQGLVSRTDSGNTIY
v_call: TRBV14; j_call: TRBJ2-7; cdr3_aa: ASSQDWARAYEQY
v_call: TRBV19; j_call: TRBJ2-5; cdr3_aa: ASRGTGETQY
v_call: TRBV19; j_call: TRBJ2-1; cdr3_aa: ATTRLRSGTDSYNEQF
v_call: TRBV30; j_call: TRBJ1-1; cdr3_aa: AWSVPWTGTNTEAF
v_call: TRBV7-2; j_call: TRBJ2-3; cdr3_aa: ASSPGQLTDTQY
v_call: TRBV28; j_call: TRBJ2-7; cdr3_aa: ASRGQGGRTLYEQY
v_call: TRBV19; j_call: TRBJ2-4; cdr3_aa: ASSIRDTENIQY
v_call: TRBV6-5; j_call: TRBJ1-5; cdr3_aa: ASRDRRNQPQH
v_call: TRBV2; j_call: TRBJ2-3; cdr3_aa: ASTQGTSGSWGDTQY
v_call: TRBV5-1; j_call: TRBJ2-5; cdr3_aa: ASSAASGVPGTQY
v_call: TRBV30; j_call: TRBJ2-7; cdr3_aa: AWRPSGIAYEQY
v_call: TRBV5-1; j_call: TRBJ2-1; cdr3_aa: ASSLAVRAQNEQF
v_call: TRBV4-1; j_call: TRBJ1-2; cdr3_aa: ASSQPALGQANYGYT